What follows are 16 T cell receptor beta chains derived from one specimen sequenced in a study of T cell responses to AZD1222 COVID-19 vaccine. The table came from immunoSEQ multiplex PCR; TCRdb's copy has only in-frame clones and leaves some out. The sample lists over 100,000 clones, approximately 85% occurring once. This material consisted of peripheral blood, taken on day 0 of MenACWY control vaccination. Receptors originate from an adult in good health.

This sequence joins TRBV14 and TRBJ2-5; 8 nucleotides agree with TRBD2. Germline values: CDR1 SGHDN, CDR2 FVKESK. V trimming: 6 bases; J trimming: 1 base; junction bases outside the gene matches: 16. This CDR3 spans 18 amino acids. The CDR3 loop is CASSVWGLGVIGQETQYF. The CDR3 DNA is TGTGCCAGCAGTGTTTGGGGACTAGGAGTCATTGGCCAAGAGACCCAGTACTTC.

This sequence joins TRBV18 and TRBJ1-1; D not certain. Germline lookup yields CDR1 KGHSH and CDR2 LQKENI. This CDR3 has 14 residues. V lost 3 bases and J 2 bases, leaving 10 bases between the germline ends. The CDR3 protein is CASSPTDGNTEAFF. CDR3 bases: TGTGCCAGCTCACCGACGGACGGAAACACTGAAGCTTTCTTT. The complete variable domain, with remaining parts taken from reference TRBV18 and TRBJ1-1, reads NAGVMQNPRHLVRRRGQEARLRCSPMKGHSHVYWYRQLPEEGLKFMVYLQKENIIDESGMPKERFSAEFPKEGPSILRIQQVVRGDSAAYFCASSPTDGNTEAFFGQGTRLTVV.

This chain uses TRBV13 with TRBJ2-1; 13 nucleotides match TRBD2. The CDR3 extends over 23 amino acids. In germline, CDR1 is PRHDT, CDR2 FYEKMQ (reference sequence). The V and J ends lost 2 bases and 0 bases, in that order; junction bases with no gene match: 19. CDR3 coding DNA: TGTGCCAGCAGCTTATCGCCCCGAACTAGCGGGAGGGCCTGGTTGAGCTCCTACAATGAGCAGTTCTTC. Its protein is CASSLSPRTSGRAWLSSYNEQFF.

The chain joins TRBV6-5 to TRBJ1-2; 7 bases are a match to TRBD1. Germline values: CDR1 MNHEY, CDR2 SVGAGI. The trim removed 2 bases at V and 6 bases at J, leaving 9 bases unmatched. This CDR3 has 15 residues. The CDR3 sequence is CASSYAGGGGDGYTF. DNA for the CDR3: TGTGCCAGCAGTTACGCAGGGGGTGGCGGCGATGGCTACACCTTC.

The V call is TRBV7-6, the J call TRBJ2-1; 9 nucleotides match TRBD2. With V trimmed by 5 bases and J by 6 bases, 8 bases remained unmatched. Germline V lookup: CDR1 SGHVS, CDR2 FNYEAQ. The CDR3 is 15 residues long. The chain's CDR3 is CASSLAGTSPNEQFF. The CDR3 nucleotides read TGTGCCAGCAGCCTCGCCGGGACTAGCCCCAATGAGCAGTTCTTC.

V and J are TRBV7-9 and TRBJ1-2, with D tentatively TRBD1 (5 bases). Germline CDR1 is SEHNR and CDR2 is FQNEAQ (reference sequence). CDR3 length: 13 amino acids. The V end was cut by 3 bases, the J end by 4 bases, with 9 bases between. The CDR3 loop is CASSFDGGYGYTF. As DNA, the CDR3 is TGTGCCAGCAGCTTTGATGGGGGCTATGGCTACACCTTC. The full variable domain, its missing parts supplied by reference TRBV7-9 and TRBJ1-2, is DTGVSQNPRHKITKRGQNVTFRCDPISEHNRLYWYRQTLGQGPEFLTYFQNEAQLEKSRLLSDRFSAERPKGSFSTLEIQRTEQGDSAMYLCASSFDGGYGYTFGSGTRLTVV.

The J gene is TRBJ2-1, the V gene TRBV2, with 7 bases fitting TRBD2. J lost 3 bases, V lost 5 bases, and 7 bases had no gene match. Germline loops: CDR1 SNHLY, CDR2 FYNNEI. This CDR3 spans 15 amino acids. The CDR3 coding sequence is TGTGCCAGCAGTCCCACTAGCGATTTCTACAATGAGCAGTTCTTC. As protein: CASSPTSDFYNEQFF.

The V gene is TRBV6-2 or TRBV6-3, the J gene TRBJ2-7; D is unclear. V was pared by 0 bases and J by 5 bases, with 8 bases between. CDR3 length: 13 amino acids. The germline CDR1 and CDR2 sequences are MNHEY and SVGEGT. CDR3 DNA: TGTGCCAGCAGTTACTCGACTCCTCACGAGCAGTACTTC. Translating it yields CASSYSTPHEQYF.

J is TRBJ1-1 and V is TRBV29-1, with D perhaps matching TRBD1 (5 bases). This CDR3 has 14 amino acids. Germline values: CDR1 SQVTM, CDR2 ANQGSEA. V lost 4 bases and J 1 base, leaving 13 bases between the germline ends. The CDR3 sequence: CSVGKGRGNTEAFF. The CDR3 region has the DNA TGCAGCGTTGGGAAGGGGCGAGGGAACACTGAAGCTTTCTTT.

J is TRBJ2-7 and V is TRBV28; TRBD1 might be the D (6 bases). The V end was cut by 3 bases, the J end by 2 bases, with 14 bases between. CDR3 length equals 15 residues. Germline lookup yields CDR1 MDHEN and CDR2 SYDVKM. The CDR3 DNA reads TGTGCCAGCAGTTTGCCGGGCGGACAGACCTACGAGCAGTACTTC. It is translated as CASSLPGGQTYEQYF.

This rearrangement joins TRBV29-1 to TRBJ1-2, with 7 bases aligning to TRBD1. Trimming removed 1 base from V and 4 bases from J; junction bases left unmatched: 6. The CDR3 extends over 14 amino acids. Germline assignment: CDR1 SQVTM and CDR2 ANQGSEA. This CDR3 is CSVEGRAGGYGYTF. CDR3 coding DNA: TGCAGCGTTGAAGGGAGGGCAGGGGGCTATGGCTACACCTTC.

This clone was seen just once. J is TRBJ1-1 and V is TRBV6-6, with D tentatively TRBD1 (6 bases). V lost 2 bases and J 4 bases, leaving 14 bases between the germline ends. This CDR3 comprises 15 residues. CDR1 and CDR2 from the germline V gene are MNHNY and SVGAGI (reference sequence). CDR3 sequence (DNA): TGTGCCAGCAGTTACGGGGACACCAGGGGCACTGAAGCTTTCTTT. Translated, it gives CASSYGDTRGTEAFF.

The chain has TRBV10-3 and TRBJ2-6; a weak D match, TRBD1 (6 bases). The CDR3 sequence is 18 residues long. The V and J ends lost 2 bases and 3 bases respectively, with 17 bases between them. Germline V gene sequence: CDR1 ENHRY, CDR2 SYGVKD. Written as DNA, the CDR3 is TGTGCCATCAGTGAGGCCTCAGGGGTGGCTAGTGGGGCCAACGTCCTGACTTTC. It specifies CAISEASGVASGANVLTF.

The V call is TRBV28, the J call TRBJ1-2; 8 positions agree with TRBD1. V lost 4 bases to trimming and J lost 1 base; unmatched junction nucleotides: 5. The CDR3 is 15 residues long. CDR1 is MDHEN, CDR2 SYDVKM, per germline. CDR3 bases: TGTGCCAGCAGTTCCGGGACAGGCCTTAACTATGGCTACACCTTC. Protein product: CASSSGTGLNYGYTF.

This chain joins TRBV20-1 and TRBJ1-5; no clear D. Germline V gene lookup returns CDR1 DFQATT and CDR2 SNEGSKA (reference sequence). This CDR3 spans 10 amino acids. V gave up 6 bases and J gave up 11 bases, with 11 bases separating them. The CDR3 region is CSAREEAQHF. In nucleotides, the CDR3 is TGCAGTGCCCGCGAGGAGGCCCAGCATTTT.

The gene calls are TRBV28 and TRBJ1-5, with 7 bases aligning to TRBD1. The CDR3 spans 14 residues. Germline CDR1 and CDR2: MDHEN and SYDVKM. After removal of 5 bases from V and 6 bases from J, the junction contained 7 bases not matched to a gene. CDR3 sequence: CASSVQGWGQPQHF. CDR3 in DNA: TGTGCCAGCAGTGTACAGGGGTGGGGTCAGCCCCAGCATTTT.